This note documents a single TCR beta chain sequence. Its antigen is still unknown. The data derive from a study of post-analysis software for immune sequencing data. Trimming took off 4 bases at V and 5 bases at J, with 9 bases between the two ends. Germline V gives CDR1 SNHLY, CDR2 FYNNEI. The CDR3 loop spans 12 amino acids. The authors incorporated unique molecular identifiers into the TCR beta cDNA libraries. Input populations of roughly 0.9 to 10 million T cells gave rise to approximately 480,000 cDNA molecules. A single record per CDR3 protein comes from TCRdb applying MiXCR to the PCR reads. The sample contains some 890,000 distinct CDR3 sequences, roughly half of which appear only once. Study-level results: Co-batched samples clustered tightly together by F measure. Compared with controls, patients had more of about 5 TRBV segments, including TRBV5-6, TRBV5-1 and TRBV20-1. Normalized Chao1 diversity was significantly lower in multiple sclerosis patients than in controls.

The TCR was taken from a girl aged 5 to 17 with multiple sclerosis. V and J are TRBV2 and TRBJ2-7, with D perhaps TRBD1 (6 bases). Sequencing was carried out using blood. CDR3 loop: CASSAAGDEQYF. The CDR3 bases are TGTGCCAGCAGTGCGGCAGGGGACGAGCAGTACTTC. Combining the CDR3 with reference TRBV2 and TRBJ2-7 gives the whole variable domain EPEVTQTPSHQVTQMGQEVILRCVPISNHLYFYWYRQILGQKVEFLVSFYNNEISEKSEIFDDQFSVERPDGSNFTLKIRSTKLEDSAMYFCASSAAGDEQYFGPGTRLTVT.